A selection of T cell receptor beta chains follows, all from one sample in a study of CD8+CD57+ T cells in acquired aplastic anemia. Via MiXCR, TCRdb re-called the reads, giving one row per CDR3 protein. The table lists hundreds of thousands of distinct CDR3 sequences, about two thirds of them singletons, with under 4.5% in the top ten. Specimen: sorted CD4+, CD8+, or CD8+CD57+ T cells (not recorded which) from PBMCs. All receptors derive from a human donor in good health, serving as a control. Both conserved end residues are part of each CDR3.

TRBV7-6 CASSSGNSGGTDTQYF
TRBV5-6 CASSLVSDGERYEQYF
TRBV7-3 CASSPRAGEDTQYF
TRBV7-9 CASRGGFTPPLWEFF
TRBV6-2/TRBV6-3 CASSYTRGGSEAFF
TRBV7-9 CASSPQSQVTQYF
TRBV12-5 CASSLLGYIETQYF
TRBV9 CASSGQGNEKLFF
TRBV10-3 CAISESGLTSTDTQYF
TRBV15 CATSRRLAGQETQYF
TRBV19 CASSGRDTDTQYF
TRBV20-1 CSAGPLAGGRTDTQYF
TRBV7-2 CASSSSGSKGTQYQYF
TRBV20-1 CSASRRGVRTQYF
TRBV24-1 CAASAYQGRSCEQYF
TRBV7-2 CASSSSTRRAQTQYF
TRBV5-1 CASSLDGLNNEKLFF
TRBV6-6 CASSYGDRLYEQYF
TRBV2 CASSPGENNSPLHF
TRBV19 CASSIGSGQNYEQYF
TRBV2 CASSYNRGPYGYTF
TRBV5-1 CASSLGEAGGGVTGELFF
TRBV19 CASSRTGSDQPQHF
TRBV5-6 CASSYQAYEQYF
TRBV20-1 CSARETQHSGRTQYF
TRBV5-1 CASSLGTGNGELFF
TRBV5-8 CASSESAYISALLF
TRBV5-1 CASSGGSRAGYGYTF
TRBV6-5 CASSRDRGLSEAFF
TRBV20-1 CSASEGGYEQYF
TRBV12-5 CASGPFNRGQETQYF
TRBV5-1 CASSPQAGGENTIYF
TRBV4-3 CASSQKQSNQPQHF
TRBV5-1 CASTERGDNEFF